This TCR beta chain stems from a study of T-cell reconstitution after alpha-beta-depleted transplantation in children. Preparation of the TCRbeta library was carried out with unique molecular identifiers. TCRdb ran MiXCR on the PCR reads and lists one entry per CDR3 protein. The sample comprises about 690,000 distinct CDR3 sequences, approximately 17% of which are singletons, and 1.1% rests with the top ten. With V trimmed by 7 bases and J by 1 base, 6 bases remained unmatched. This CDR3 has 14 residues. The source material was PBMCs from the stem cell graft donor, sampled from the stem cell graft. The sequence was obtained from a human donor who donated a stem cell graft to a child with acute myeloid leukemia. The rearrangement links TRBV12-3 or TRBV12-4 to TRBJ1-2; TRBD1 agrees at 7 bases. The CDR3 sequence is CASTSGTVNYGYTF. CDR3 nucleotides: TGTGCCAGCACTTCCGGGACAGTTAACTATGGCTACACCTTC.